Below, one T cell receptor beta chain is given with its context. The source of the sample is a study of blood T cell repertoires in COVID-19. Overall study: The analysed material was cDNA or gDNA that came from T cells, B-cell-depleted T cells, or PBMCs.

Repertoires were generated with immunoSEQ multiplex PCR, while TCRdb's copy carries only in-frame clones and drops some. Of 110,000 to 150,000 clones in the sample, around 82% were seen once. The study recruited people aged 18 to 89 years across about 25 US areas. Assignments of participants to cohorts depended upon their own reported clinical history. Sequencing input: PBMCs or T cells enriched from blood (not recorded which). This clonotype was sampled from a man in his forties with acute COVID-19.

CDR3 in DNA: TGCGCCAGCGGCAGGGGTTCCTCCTACGAGCAGTACTTC. This encodes CASGRGSSYEQYF. The chain couples TRBV5-1 to TRBJ2-7; weak D call: TRBD1 (6 bases). Germline-derived CDR1 and CDR2 are SGHRS and YFSETQ. V lost 7 bases to trimming and J lost 0 bases, with 11 bases between them. The CDR3 has 13 residues.